This T cell receptor (beta chain) emerged from a study of blood T cell repertoires in COVID-19. Study summary: The United States, Italy and Spain supplied acute and convalescent COVID-19 samples. PBMCs, B-cell-depleted T cells, or T cells provided the cDNA or gDNA that made up the material.

This CDR3 spans 17 amino acids. CDR1 is MDHEN and CDR2 is SYDVKM in the germline V gene. Per the authors' pipeline: Estimation of nucleated cell counts was performed using reference gene primer amplification. The assay was immunoSEQ multiplex PCR, and TCRdb's table has in-frame clones only and misses some. Clone size and the V and J calls come from that table; the DNA yielded D and trimming. The sample carries roughly 50,000 clones, 60% to 80% recorded once. This sequence was found in a human donor with active or convalescent COVID-19. The donor label of this sample is uncertain. What was sequenced was peripheral blood. The chain has TRBV28 and TRBJ2-3; 9 nucleotides align to TRBD2. As DNA, the CDR3 is TGTCCAAGCACCCCGTCAGAACTGGCGGGAGGGAAGGATACGCAGTATTTT. It encodes CPSTPSELAGGKDTQYF. Supplemented by reference TRBV28 and TRBJ2-3, the full variable domain reads DVKVTQSSRYLVKRTGEKVFLECVQDMDHENMFWYRQDPGLGLRLIYFSYDVKMKEKGDIPEGYSVSREKKERFSLILESASTNQTSMYLCPSTPSELAGGKDTQYFGPGTRLTVL.